The entry below gives a single T cell receptor beta chain sequence along with its context. Its target is not known. Clones were read by immunoSEQ multiplex PCR, and TCRdb kept only the in-frame ones, dropping some. Among 3,800 or so clones listed, over 75% were seen once. This CDR3 region has 13 residues. V lost 5 bases to trimming and J lost 8 bases; unmatched junction nucleotides: 6. Germline V gene data show CDR1 as SGHTA and CDR2 as FQGNSA. The data are from a study of circulating and synovial CD4+ cells in juvenile arthritis. Study results and limitations: Shared-clonotype fractions with synovium likely underestimate full repertoire overlap.

The sample was CD4+ T cells from synovial fluid. The genes are TRBV7-2 and TRBJ1-2; 9 nucleotides match TRBD1. The receptor comes from a human donor with juvenile idiopathic arthritis. In DNA form, the CDR3 reads TGTGCCAGCAGCGCACAGGGGGCTAGGGGCTACACCTTC. This encodes CASSAQGARGYTF.